A single sample gave rise to the 2 T cell receptor beta chains below, sequenced in a study of shared clonotypes between healthy human individuals. Naivety among CD8 cells was defined by CD45RO negativity and positive CCR7 selection, thereby excluding terminally differentiated effector memory CD45RA+ cells. Measured with immunoSEQ multiplex PCR; TCRdb has only the in-frame clones, and not every one. This sample has around 1.9 million clones, with around 93% found just once. Source material: naive CD8+ T cells from PBMCs. Receptor source: a young man in good health. Some clones in this sample may be carry-over from other donors' samples.

The DNA of the CDR3 is TGTGCCAGCCTAGTGAAGAGGGGGCCTAATACTGAAGCTTTCTTT. Residues: CASLVKRGPNTEAFF. The gene calls are TRBV25-1 and TRBJ1-1; 7 bases align to TRBD1. The CDR3 spans 15 residues. Germline V gene data show CDR1 as MGHDK and CDR2 as SYGVNS. V lost 8 bases to trimming and J lost 5 bases; unmatched junction nucleotides: 14.

The chain has TRBV7-9 and TRBJ1-1, with 8 positions matching TRBD1. Germline CDR1 and CDR2: SEHNR and FQNEAQ (reference sequence). V gave up 5 bases and J gave up 4 bases; unmatched junction bases: 9. The length of the CDR3 is 15 residues. CDR3 protein: CASSVQRQGPTEAFF. As DNA, the CDR3 is TGTGCCAGCAGCGTACAGAGACAGGGGCCCACTGAAGCTTTCTTT.